This TCR beta chain was retrieved from a study of a mutant IDH1 vaccine in newly diagnosed glioma. Study background: In some groups vaccination began 4-6 weeks post-radiotherapy; others received it with temozolomide. Treatment recipients were approximately 60% male and about 40% female, and their mean age was roughly 40 years.

Data came from immunoSEQ multiplex PCR; TCRdb stores just in-frame clones and leaves some out. This sample has about 34,000 clones; approximately 90% occur once, and the top ten carry more than 10%. Time point in this sample: week 47, end of study. Each dose of the vaccine consisted of 300 ug of mutant IDH1 20-mer peptide, with topical imiquimod. With regard to this clone: The antigen is unknown.

CDR3 length: 15 residues. CDR1 LNHDA and CDR2 SQIVND come from the germline V gene (reference sequence). V lost 3 bases to trimming and J lost 4 bases, with 16 bases between them. This clonotype was obtained from a woman in her 30s with glioma. Sequenced material: PBMCs, taken from a glioma patient whose treatment included an IDH1 peptide vaccine. The genes are TRBV19 and TRBJ2-7; D might be TRBD2 (6 bases). CDR3 sequence reads: CASSIRRASGYEQYF. CDR3 bases: TGTGCCAGTAGTATTCGGAGGGCGAGCGGTTACGAGCAGTACTTC.